These 17 T cell receptor beta chains originate from one sample sequenced in a study of CD8 T cells in Susac syndrome. With random hexamers, roughly 0.45 to 1 ug RNA was reverse transcribed. TCRdb re-called the immunoSEQ multiplex PCR reads through MiXCR, storing one row per CDR3 protein. The sample lists more than 95,000 distinct CDR3 sequences, around 96% occurring once. The source material was CD4+ T cells from PBMCs. The receptors were gathered from a human donor in good health.

The chain carries TRBV27 and TRBJ2-5; D remains ambiguous. V lost 1 base and J lost 5, with 11 bases in between. Germline V gives CDR1 MNHEY, CDR2 SMNVEV (reference sequence). There are 14 residues in the CDR3. CDR3 DNA: TGTGCCAGCAGTTTATTAGAGACTCGGGAGACCCAGTACTTC. Amino acid sequence: CASSLLETRETQYF.

V usage is TRBV7-9 and J usage is TRBJ2-1; D unclear. Germline V gene lookup returns CDR1 SEHNR and CDR2 FQNEAQ (reference sequence). This CDR3 has 11 amino acids. Trimming cost V 2 bases and J 6 bases, with 2 bases left between them. The CDR3 DNA sequence: TGTGCCAGCAGCTTAAGCAATGAGCAGTTCTTC. Amino acid sequence: CASSLSNEQFF.

This chain joins TRBV7-9 and TRBJ2-5, with D tentatively TRBD2 (6 bases). The CDR3 is 13 amino acids. Germline CDR1 SEHNR, CDR2 FQNEAQ (reference sequence). V was shortened by 4 bases and J by 5 bases, with 11 bases between the two germline ends. The CDR3 here is CASSWGVAETQYF. In DNA, the CDR3 is TGTGCCAGCAGCTGGGGGGTAGCGGAGACCCAGTACTTC.

The CDR3 loop is CASSTYGQGAGYGYTF. CDR3 coding DNA: TGTGCCAGCAGTACTTATGGCCAGGGGGCTGGATATGGCTACACCTTC. The chain carries TRBV2 and TRBJ1-2; 8 bases align to TRBD1. The trim removed 5 bases at V and 5 bases at J, leaving 13 bases unmatched. This CDR3 is 16 amino acids long. Germline CDR1 is SNHLY and CDR2 is FYNNEI.

The chain combines TRBV5-1 with TRBJ1-4, with a possible D match to TRBD1 (6 bases). Per the germline V gene, CDR1 is SGHRS and CDR2 is YFSETQ. V gave up 4 bases and J gave up 0 bases, with 13 bases separating them. The CDR3 runs 16 residues. CDR3 in amino acids: CASSPGTIATNEKLFF. Written as DNA, the CDR3 is TGCGCCAGCAGCCCCGGGACAATCGCAACTAATGAAAAACTGTTTTTT.

CDR3 sequence reads: CASSQGVLSDGYTF. The CDR3 nucleotides read TGCGCCAGCAGCCAGGGGGTGTTATCAGATGGCTACACCTTC. The V gene is TRBV4-3, the J gene TRBJ1-2; a possible D gene is TRBD1 (5 bases). The ends were cut back, 3 bases at V and 6 bases at J, with 14 bases in the middle. This CDR3 contains 14 residues. Germline V gene data show CDR1 as LGHNA and CDR2 as YSLEER.

This sequence joins TRBV6-6 and TRBJ1-1; 8 positions agree with TRBD1. Germline lookup yields CDR1 MNHNY and CDR2 SVGAGI (reference sequence). V lost 0 bases, J lost 1 base, and 1 base stayed unmatched. This CDR3 region has 15 residues. CDR3 sequence (DNA): TGTGCCAGCAGTTACTCGGACAGGGCGAACACTGAAGCTTTCTTT. Translated: CASSYSDRANTEAFF.

This CDR3 reads CASSIQGARVEQYF. The CDR3 DNA follows: TGTGCCAGCAGTATACAGGGGGCGCGGGTCGAGCAGTACTTC. The V and J genes are TRBV12-3 or TRBV12-4 and TRBJ2-7, with 9 nucleotides matching TRBD1. Trimming took 5 bases from V and 6 from J; bases not matched to a gene: 8. This CDR3 has 14 residues.

The table lists this clonotype with a count of one. V usage is TRBV7-2 and J usage is TRBJ2-2; 9 positions match TRBD2. The germline V gene has CDR1 SGHTA and CDR2 FQGNSA. Trimming removed 5 bases from V and 7 bases from J; junction bases left unmatched: 11. This CDR3 has 16 residues. Written as DNA, the CDR3 is TGTGCCAGCAGCACAACTCCGGGACTAGCAATCGGGGAGCTGTTTTTT. It specifies CASSTTPGLAIGELFF.

In this sample, this clonotype turned up a few times. J is TRBJ2-2 and V is TRBV5-1; D call uncertain. Looked up from germline, CDR1 is SGHRS and CDR2 is YFSETQ. CDR3 length: 12 residues. Trimming pared 2 bases from V and 7 bases from J, leaving 6 bases between. The CDR3: CASSLDRGELFF. The CDR3 nucleotides read TGCGCCAGCAGCTTAGACCGCGGGGAGCTGTTTTTT.

The chain combines TRBV13 with TRBJ2-7, with D maybe TRBD1 (6 bases). The CDR3 has 14 residues. In germline, CDR1 is PRHDT, CDR2 FYEKMQ (reference sequence). With 4 bases removed from V and 6 bases from J, the gap between germline ends came to 16 bases. The CDR3 nucleotides read TGTGCCAGCAGCTCCCGACAGGCCGAAAGCGAGCAGTACTTC. The encoded protein is CASSSRQAESEQYF.

The chain recombines TRBV7-9 with TRBJ2-1, with unresolved D. V dropped 1 base and J dropped 5 bases, with 15 bases sitting between them. Germline CDR1 is SEHNR and CDR2 is FQNEAQ (reference sequence). This CDR3 has 16 amino acids. The CDR3 sequence: CASSLDFGRGDNEQFF. As DNA, the CDR3 is TGTGCCAGCAGCTTAGACTTCGGACGAGGAGACAATGAGCAGTTCTTC.

This sequence joins TRBV20-1 and TRBJ2-3, with D possibly matching TRBD2 (5 bases). The V end lost 5 bases, the J end lost 1 base, and 10 bases lay between the germline ends. The CDR3 runs 13 residues. The germline gives CDR1 DFQATT, CDR2 SNEGSKA (reference sequence). The CDR3 bases are TGCAGTGCTTGGAGCGGCCGCACAGATACGCAGTATTTT. Its translation is CSAWSGRTDTQYF.

The gene calls are TRBV7-6 and TRBJ2-7, with 13 positions matching TRBD2. J gave up 7 bases and V 2 bases, and 11 bases lay outside the gene matches. Per the germline V gene, CDR1 is SGHVS and CDR2 is FNYEAQ. CDR3 length: 17 residues. CDR3 protein: CASSLPQTSGRLREQYF. In DNA form, the CDR3 reads TGTGCCAGCAGCTTACCGCAGACTAGCGGGAGGCTCCGTGAGCAGTACTTC.

The CDR3 spells CASSETGNGYTF. Here the CDR3 DNA reads TGTGCCAGCAGTGAAACGGGGAACGGCTACACCTTC. The V call is TRBV2, the J call TRBJ1-2, with unresolved D. Looked up from germline, CDR1 is SNHLY and CDR2 is FYNNEI. The CDR3 covers 12 residues. V was shortened by 2 bases and J by 8 bases, with 9 bases between the two germline ends.

V and J are TRBV20-1 and TRBJ2-5, with D possibly being TRBD1 (5 bases). The CDR3 consists of 13 residues. Germline V gene data show CDR1 as DFQATT and CDR2 as SNEGSKA (reference sequence). V lost 1 base to trimming and J lost 3 bases, with 9 bases between them. The CDR3: CSARGGRKETQYF. The CDR3 region has the DNA TGCAGTGCTAGAGGGGGCCGAAAAGAGACCCAGTACTTC.

The V and J genes are TRBV20-1 and TRBJ2-1; D remains ambiguous. The CDR3 consists of 12 residues. The V end was cut by 4 bases, the J end by 2 bases, with 6 bases between. The germline V gene has CDR1 DFQATT and CDR2 SNEGSKA (reference sequence). In DNA, the CDR3 is TGCAGTGCTAAGGAGCCCTACAATGAGCAGTTCTTC. This encodes CSAKEPYNEQFF.